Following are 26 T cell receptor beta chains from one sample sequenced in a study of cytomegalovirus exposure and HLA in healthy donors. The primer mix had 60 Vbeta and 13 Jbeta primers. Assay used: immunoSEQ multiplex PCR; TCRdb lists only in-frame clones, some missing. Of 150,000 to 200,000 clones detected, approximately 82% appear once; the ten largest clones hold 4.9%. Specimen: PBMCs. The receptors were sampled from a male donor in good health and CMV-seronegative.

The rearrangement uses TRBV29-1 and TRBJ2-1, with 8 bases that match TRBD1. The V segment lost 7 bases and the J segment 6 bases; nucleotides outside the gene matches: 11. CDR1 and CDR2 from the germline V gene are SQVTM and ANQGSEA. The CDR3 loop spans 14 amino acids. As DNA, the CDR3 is TGCAGCGCCTTAGACAGGGGTAGGGGCAATGAGCAGTTCTTC. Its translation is CSALDRGRGNEQFF.

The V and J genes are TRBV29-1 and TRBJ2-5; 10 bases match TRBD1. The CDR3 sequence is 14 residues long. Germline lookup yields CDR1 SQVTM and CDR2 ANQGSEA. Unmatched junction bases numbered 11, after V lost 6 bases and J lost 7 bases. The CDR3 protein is CSVATGGGLVTQYF. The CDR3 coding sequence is TGCAGCGTCGCGACAGGGGGCGGATTGGTGACCCAGTACTTC.

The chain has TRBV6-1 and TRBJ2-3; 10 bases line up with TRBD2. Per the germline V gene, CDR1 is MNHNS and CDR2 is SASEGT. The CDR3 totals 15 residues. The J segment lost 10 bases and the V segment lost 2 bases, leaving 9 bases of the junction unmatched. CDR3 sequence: CASSEPGLASVSQYF. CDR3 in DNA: TGTGCCAGCAGTGAACCGGGACTAGCGTCCGTCTCGCAGTATTTT.

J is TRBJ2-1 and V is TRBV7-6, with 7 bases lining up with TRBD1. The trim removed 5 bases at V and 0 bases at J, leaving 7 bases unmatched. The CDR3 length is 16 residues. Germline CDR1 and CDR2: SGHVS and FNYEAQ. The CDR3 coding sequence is TGTGCCAGCAGCACTATACAGGGGAGCTCCTACAATGAGCAGTTCTTC. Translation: CASSTIQGSSYNEQFF.

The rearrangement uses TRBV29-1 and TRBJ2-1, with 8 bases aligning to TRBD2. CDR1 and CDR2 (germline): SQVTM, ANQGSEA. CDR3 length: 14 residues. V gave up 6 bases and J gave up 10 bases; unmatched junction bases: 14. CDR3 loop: CSVRAGVGALEQFF. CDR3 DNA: TGCAGCGTGCGAGCGGGAGTAGGGGCTTTAGAGCAGTTCTTC.

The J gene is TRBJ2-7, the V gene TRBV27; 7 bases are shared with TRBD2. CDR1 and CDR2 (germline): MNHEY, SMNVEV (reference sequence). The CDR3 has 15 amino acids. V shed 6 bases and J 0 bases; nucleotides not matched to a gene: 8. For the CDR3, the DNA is TGTGCCAGCAGAAACGAGTGGGGGGGCTCCTACGAGCAGTACTTC. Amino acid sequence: CASRNEWGGSYEQYF.

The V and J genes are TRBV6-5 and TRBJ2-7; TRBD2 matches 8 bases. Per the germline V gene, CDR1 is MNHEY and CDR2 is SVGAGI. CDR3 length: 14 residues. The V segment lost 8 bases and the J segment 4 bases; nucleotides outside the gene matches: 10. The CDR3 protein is CASCRERGLYEQYF. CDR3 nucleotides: TGTGCCAGCTGTCGGGAGCGGGGGCTGTACGAGCAGTACTTC.

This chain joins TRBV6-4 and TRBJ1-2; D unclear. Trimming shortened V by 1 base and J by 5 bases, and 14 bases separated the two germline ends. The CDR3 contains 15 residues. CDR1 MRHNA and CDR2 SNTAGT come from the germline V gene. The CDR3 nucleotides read TGTGCCAGCAGTGACTACCCTCTCACGGAGTATGGCTACACCTTC. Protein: CASSDYPLTEYGYTF.

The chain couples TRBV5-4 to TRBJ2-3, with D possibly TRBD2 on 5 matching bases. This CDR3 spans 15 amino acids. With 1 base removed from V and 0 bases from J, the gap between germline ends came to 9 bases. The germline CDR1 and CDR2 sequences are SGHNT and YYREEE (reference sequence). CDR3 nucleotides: TGTGCCAGCAGCTTGTCGGGAACTAGCACAGATACGCAGTATTTT. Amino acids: CASSLSGTSTDTQYF. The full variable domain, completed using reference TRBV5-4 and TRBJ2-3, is ETGVTQSPTHLIKTRGQQVTLRCSSQSGHNTVSWYQQALGQGPQFIFQYYREEENGRGNFPPRFSGLQFPNYSSELNVNALELDDSALYLCASSLSGTSTDTQYFGPGTRLTVL.

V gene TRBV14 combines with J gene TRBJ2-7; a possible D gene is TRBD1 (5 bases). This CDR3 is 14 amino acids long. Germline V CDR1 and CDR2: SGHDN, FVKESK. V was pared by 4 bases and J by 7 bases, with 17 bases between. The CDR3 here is CASSPRPGLGEQYF. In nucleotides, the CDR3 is TGTGCCAGCAGCCCCAGACCAGGGTTGGGGGAGCAGTACTTC.

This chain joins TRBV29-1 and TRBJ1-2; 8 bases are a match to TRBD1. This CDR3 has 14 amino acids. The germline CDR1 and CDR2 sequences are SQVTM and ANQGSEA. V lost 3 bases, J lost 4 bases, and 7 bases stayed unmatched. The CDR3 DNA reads TGCAGCGTTGATGGGACCGGGACAGGCTATGGCTACACCTTC. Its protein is CSVDGTGTGYGYTF.

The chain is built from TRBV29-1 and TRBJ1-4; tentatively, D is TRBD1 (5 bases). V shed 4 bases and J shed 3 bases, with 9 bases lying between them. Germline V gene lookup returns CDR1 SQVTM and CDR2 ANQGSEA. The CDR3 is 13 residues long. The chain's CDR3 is CSVVKGPNEKLFF. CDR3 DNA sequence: TGCAGCGTTGTTAAGGGGCCTAATGAAAAACTGTTTTTT.

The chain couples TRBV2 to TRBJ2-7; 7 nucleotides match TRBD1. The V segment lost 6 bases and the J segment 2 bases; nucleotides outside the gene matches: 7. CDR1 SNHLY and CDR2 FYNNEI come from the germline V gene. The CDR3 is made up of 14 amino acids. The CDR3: CASRATGYPYEQYF. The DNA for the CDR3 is TGTGCCAGCAGGGCGACAGGGTACCCCTACGAGCAGTACTTC.

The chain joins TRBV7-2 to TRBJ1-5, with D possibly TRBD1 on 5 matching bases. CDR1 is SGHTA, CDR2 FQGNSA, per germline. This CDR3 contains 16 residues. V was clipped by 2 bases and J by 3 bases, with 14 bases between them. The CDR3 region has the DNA TGTGCCAGCAGCTTACAGGGCAGGGCCCCCAATCAGCCCCAGCATTTT. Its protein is CASSLQGRAPNQPQHF.

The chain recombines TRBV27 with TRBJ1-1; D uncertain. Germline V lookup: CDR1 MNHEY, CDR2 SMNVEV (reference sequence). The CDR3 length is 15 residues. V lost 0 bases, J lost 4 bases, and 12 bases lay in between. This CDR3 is CASSLSPLSFTEAFF. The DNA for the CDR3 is TGTGCCAGCAGTTTATCGCCTCTAAGCTTCACTGAAGCTTTCTTT.

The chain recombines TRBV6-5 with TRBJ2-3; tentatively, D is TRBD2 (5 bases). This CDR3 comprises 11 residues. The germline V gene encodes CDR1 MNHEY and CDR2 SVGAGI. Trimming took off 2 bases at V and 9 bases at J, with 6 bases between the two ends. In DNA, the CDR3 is TGTGCCAGCAGTTACCGGGAAACGCAGTATTTT. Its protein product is CASSYRETQYF.

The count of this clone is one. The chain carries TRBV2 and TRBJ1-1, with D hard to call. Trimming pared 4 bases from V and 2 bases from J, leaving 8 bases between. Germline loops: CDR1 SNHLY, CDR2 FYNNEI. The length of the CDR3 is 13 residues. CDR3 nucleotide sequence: TGTGCCAGCAGTGTAACACCCAACACTGAAGCTTTCTTT. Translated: CASSVTPNTEAFF.

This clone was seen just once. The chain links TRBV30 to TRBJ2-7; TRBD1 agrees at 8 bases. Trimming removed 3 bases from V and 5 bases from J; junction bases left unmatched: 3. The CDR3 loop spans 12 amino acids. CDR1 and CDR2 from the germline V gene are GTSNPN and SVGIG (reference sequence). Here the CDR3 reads CAWSGTGHEQYF. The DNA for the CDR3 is TGTGCCTGGAGCGGGACAGGCCACGAGCAGTACTTC.

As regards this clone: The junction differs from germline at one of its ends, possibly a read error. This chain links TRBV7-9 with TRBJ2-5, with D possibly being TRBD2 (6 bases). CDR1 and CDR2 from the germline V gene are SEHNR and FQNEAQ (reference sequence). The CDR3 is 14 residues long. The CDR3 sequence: CSSSVRDSSETQYF. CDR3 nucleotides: TGTTCCAGCAGTGTGCGGGACTCTTCGGAGACCCAGTACTTC.

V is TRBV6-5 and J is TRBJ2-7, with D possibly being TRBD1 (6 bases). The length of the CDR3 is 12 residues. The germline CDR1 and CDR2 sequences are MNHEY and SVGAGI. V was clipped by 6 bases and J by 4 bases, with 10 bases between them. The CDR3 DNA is TGTGCCAGCAGCCCAACAGGGTACGAGCAGTACTTC. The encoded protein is CASSPTGYEQYF.

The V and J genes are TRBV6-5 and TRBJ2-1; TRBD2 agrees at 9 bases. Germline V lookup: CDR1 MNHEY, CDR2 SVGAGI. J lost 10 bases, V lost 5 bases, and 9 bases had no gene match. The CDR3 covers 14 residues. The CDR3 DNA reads TGTGCCAGCAGTGGTGTAGCGGGAGCTAACGAGCAGTTCTTC. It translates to CASSGVAGANEQFF.

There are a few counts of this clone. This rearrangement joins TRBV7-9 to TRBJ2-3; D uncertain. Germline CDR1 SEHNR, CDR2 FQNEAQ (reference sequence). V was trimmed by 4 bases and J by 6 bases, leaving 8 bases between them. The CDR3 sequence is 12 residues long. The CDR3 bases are TGTGCCAGCAGCTCCCTAGGTGATACGCAGTATTTT. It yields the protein CASSSLGDTQYF.

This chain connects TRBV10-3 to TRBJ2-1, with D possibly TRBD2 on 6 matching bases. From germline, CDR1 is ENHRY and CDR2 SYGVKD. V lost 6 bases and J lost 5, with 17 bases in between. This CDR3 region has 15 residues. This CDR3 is CAISPGTGLDNEQFF. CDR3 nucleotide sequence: TGTGCCATCAGCCCCGGGACGGGACTGGACAATGAGCAGTTCTTC.

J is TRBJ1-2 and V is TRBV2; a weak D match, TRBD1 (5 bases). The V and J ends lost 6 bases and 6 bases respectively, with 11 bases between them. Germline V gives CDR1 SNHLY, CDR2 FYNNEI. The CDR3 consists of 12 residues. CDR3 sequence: CASRGGGHGYTF. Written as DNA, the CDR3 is TGTGCCAGCAGGGGGGGAGGGCATGGCTACACCTTC.

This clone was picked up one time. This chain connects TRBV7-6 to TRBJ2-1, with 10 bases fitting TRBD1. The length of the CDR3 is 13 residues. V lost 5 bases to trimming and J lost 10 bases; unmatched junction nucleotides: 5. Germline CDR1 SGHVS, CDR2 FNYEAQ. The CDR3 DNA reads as TGTGCCAGCAGCAAGACAGGGGGCGGAGAGCAGTTCTTC. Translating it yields CASSKTGGGEQFF.

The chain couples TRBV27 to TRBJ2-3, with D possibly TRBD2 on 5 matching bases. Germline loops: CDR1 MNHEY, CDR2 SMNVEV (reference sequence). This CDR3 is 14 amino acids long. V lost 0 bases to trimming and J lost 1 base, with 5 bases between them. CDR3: CASSLSGGTDTQYF. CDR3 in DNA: TGTGCCAGCAGTTTATCCGGGGGCACAGATACGCAGTATTTT.